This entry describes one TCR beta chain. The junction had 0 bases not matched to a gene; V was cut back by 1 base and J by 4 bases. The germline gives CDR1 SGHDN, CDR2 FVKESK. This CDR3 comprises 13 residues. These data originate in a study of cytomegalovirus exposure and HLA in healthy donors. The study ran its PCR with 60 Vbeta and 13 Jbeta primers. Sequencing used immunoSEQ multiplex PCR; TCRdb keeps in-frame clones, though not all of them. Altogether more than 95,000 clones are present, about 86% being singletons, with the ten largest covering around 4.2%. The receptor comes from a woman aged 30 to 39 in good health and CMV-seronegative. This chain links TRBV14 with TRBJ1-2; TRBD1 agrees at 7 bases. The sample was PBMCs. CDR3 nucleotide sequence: TGTGCCAGCAGCCAAGGACAGGGCTATGGCTACACCTTC. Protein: CASSQGQGYGYTF.